This T cell receptor beta chain came from a study of blood T cell repertoires in COVID-19. In the source study's methods: The assay estimated nucleated cells by amplifying reference gene primers. Using immunoSEQ multiplex PCR, the repertoire was profiled, and TCRdb retains in-frame clones only, with some absent. That table is the source of V, J and clone size, and D and trimming were worked out from the DNA. This sample has 400,000 to 450,000 clones, with about nine tenths found just once. This sequence was found in a woman aged 25 to 39 with active or convalescent COVID-19. Material: peripheral blood.

CDR3 DNA: TGTGCCAGCAATCGGGGAGATAACACTGAAGCTTTCTTT. This sequence encodes CASNRGDNTEAFF. The chain employs TRBV6-5 and TRBJ1-1; D gene ambiguous. V lost 7 bases and J lost 2, with 11 bases in between. Looked up from germline, CDR1 is MNHEY and CDR2 is SVGAGI. This CDR3 spans 13 amino acids.